One and the same sample provided the 9 T cell receptor beta chains below, sequenced in a study of T cells in Graves' hyperthyroidism and ophthalmopathy. The CDR3 regions of TCR beta were amplified from RNA transcripts. Carried out on the TCR CDR3, a first-round RT-PCR used the HTBI primer set. TCRdb re-analysed the multiplex PCR reads in MiXCR, keeping a single row per CDR3 protein. The sample comprises about 580,000 distinct CDR3 sequences, 46% of which are singletons, and around 8% rests with the top ten. What was sequenced was peripheral blood or thyroid tissue (not recorded which). The receptor set was obtained from a young woman with Graves' hyperthyroidism.

Comment on this clonotype: The junction shows a germline mismatch at one end, possibly a read error. The rearrangement uses TRBV11-1 and TRBJ2-1, with D possibly being TRBD2 (6 bases). Germline lookup yields CDR1 SGHAT and CDR2 FQDESV (reference sequence). CDR3 length equals 14 residues. CDR3 bases: TGTGCCAGCAGCTCCGGGGACTGGTACAGTGAGCAGTTCTTC. It encodes CASSSGDWYSEQFF. The variable domain in full, with the rest retrieved from reference TRBV11-1 and TRBJ2-1, is EAEVAQSPRYKITEKSQAVAFWCDPISGHATLYWYRQILGQGPELLVQFQDESVVDDSQLPKDRFSAERLKGVDSTLKIQPAELGDSAMYLCASSSGDWYSEQFFGPGTRLTVL.

This clonotype was observed a few times. As DNA, the CDR3 is TGCAGCGTTGAATCTCGGGAGGGCCACGATGAGCAGTTCTTC. Amino acid sequence: CSVESREGHDEQFF. The chain joins TRBV29-1 to TRBJ2-7, with 8 positions matching TRBD2. The J call may be mistaken, given a closer DNA end match to TRBJ2-1. Germline V gene sequence: CDR1 SQVTM, CDR2 ANQGSEA. The CDR3 length is 14 residues.

V and J are TRBV9 and TRBJ2-6, with D hard to call. This CDR3 has 15 residues. Germline-derived CDR1 and CDR2 are SGDLS and YYNGEE. With 4 bases removed from V and 6 bases from J, the gap between germline ends came to 14 bases. In DNA, the CDR3 is TGTGCCAGCAGCAAGGAGAGGTCTCTGGCCAACGTCCTGACTTTC. Translated, it gives CASSKERSLANVLTF.

This chain links TRBV20-1 with TRBJ1-3; D is perhaps TRBD1 (5 bases). V lost 6 bases and J 3 bases, leaving 21 bases between the germline ends. The germline V gene encodes CDR1 DFQATT and CDR2 SNEGSKA (reference sequence). The CDR3 spans 16 residues. The CDR3 sequence: CSAWSVKTDFGNTIYF. DNA of the CDR3: TGCAGTGCCTGGAGTGTAAAGACAGACTTTGGAAACACCATATATTTT.

This sequence joins TRBV4-1 and TRBJ2-7; 12 positions agree with TRBD2. The end of the DNA is better explained by TRBJ2-1, so the J call may be wrong. This CDR3 contains 17 residues. Germline CDR1 MGHRA, CDR2 YSYEKL. This chain's CDR3 is CASSQDNQLAGGNEQFF. CDR3 coding DNA: TGCGCCAGCAGCCAAGATAATCAGCTAGCGGGAGGGAATGAGCAGTTCTTC.

This sequence joins TRBV12-3 or TRBV12-4 and TRBJ2-6; TRBD1 is a possible D gene (6 bases). V gave up 6 bases and J gave up 0 bases, with 12 bases separating them. There are 16 residues in the CDR3. The CDR3 reads CASRPGTSSGANVLTF. In DNA form, the CDR3 reads TGTGCCAGCAGACCAGGGACATCCTCTGGGGCCAACGTCCTGACTTTC.

V is TRBV7-2 and J is TRBJ2-3; 9 bases align to TRBD1. The CDR3 spans 18 residues. The germline V gene has CDR1 SGHTA and CDR2 FQGNSA. The V segment lost 3 bases and the J segment 3 bases; nucleotides outside the gene matches: 13. CDR3 coding DNA: TGTGCCAGCAGCTTCGGCCCGGGACAGGGCGGGAAAACAGATACGCAGTATTTT. Amino acid sequence: CASSFGPGQGGKTDTQYF.

This clonotype has a count of ten or more. The V call is TRBV24-1, the J call TRBJ2-6; no clear D. The germline CDR1 and CDR2 sequences are KGHDR and SFDVKD. Trimming took 8 bases from V and 2 from J, leaving 6 bases between them. This CDR3 comprises 13 residues. The CDR3 reads CATMLTGANVLTF. DNA for the CDR3: TGTGCCACCATGTTGACTGGGGCCAACGTCCTGACTTTC.

V is TRBV20-1 and J is TRBJ1-4; tentative D call: TRBD1 (5 bases). The ends were cut back, 4 bases at V and 5 bases at J, with 11 bases in the middle. The CDR3 extends over 13 amino acids. From germline, CDR1 is DFQATT and CDR2 SNEGSKA (reference sequence). The CDR3 is CSATSGRNEKLFF. CDR3 sequence (DNA): TGCAGTGCTACATCAGGGAGAAATGAAAAACTGTTTTTT.